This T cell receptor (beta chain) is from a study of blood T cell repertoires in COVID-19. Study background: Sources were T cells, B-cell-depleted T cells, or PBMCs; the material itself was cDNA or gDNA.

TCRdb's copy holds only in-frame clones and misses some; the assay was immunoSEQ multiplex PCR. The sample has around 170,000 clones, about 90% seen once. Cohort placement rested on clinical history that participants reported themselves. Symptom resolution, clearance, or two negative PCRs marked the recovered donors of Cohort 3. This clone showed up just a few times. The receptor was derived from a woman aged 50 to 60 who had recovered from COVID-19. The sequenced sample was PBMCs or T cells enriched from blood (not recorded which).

The CDR3 DNA reads as TGTGCCAGCAGTCAGGGCCCGACCCAGAATCAGCCCCAGCATTTT. This translates into CASSQGPTQNQPQHF. The chain joins TRBV2 to TRBJ1-5; D may be TRBD1 (5 bases). V lost 5 bases, J lost 4 bases, and 15 bases lay in between. The germline V gene has CDR1 SNHLY and CDR2 FYNNEI. There are 15 residues in the CDR3. The variable domain in full, completed from reference TRBV2 and TRBJ1-5, reads EPEVTQTPSHQVTQMGQEVILRCVPISNHLYFYWYRQILGQKVEFLVSFYNNEISEKSEIFDDQFSVERPDGSNFTLKIRSTKLEDSAMYFCASSQGPTQNQPQHFGDGTRLSIL.